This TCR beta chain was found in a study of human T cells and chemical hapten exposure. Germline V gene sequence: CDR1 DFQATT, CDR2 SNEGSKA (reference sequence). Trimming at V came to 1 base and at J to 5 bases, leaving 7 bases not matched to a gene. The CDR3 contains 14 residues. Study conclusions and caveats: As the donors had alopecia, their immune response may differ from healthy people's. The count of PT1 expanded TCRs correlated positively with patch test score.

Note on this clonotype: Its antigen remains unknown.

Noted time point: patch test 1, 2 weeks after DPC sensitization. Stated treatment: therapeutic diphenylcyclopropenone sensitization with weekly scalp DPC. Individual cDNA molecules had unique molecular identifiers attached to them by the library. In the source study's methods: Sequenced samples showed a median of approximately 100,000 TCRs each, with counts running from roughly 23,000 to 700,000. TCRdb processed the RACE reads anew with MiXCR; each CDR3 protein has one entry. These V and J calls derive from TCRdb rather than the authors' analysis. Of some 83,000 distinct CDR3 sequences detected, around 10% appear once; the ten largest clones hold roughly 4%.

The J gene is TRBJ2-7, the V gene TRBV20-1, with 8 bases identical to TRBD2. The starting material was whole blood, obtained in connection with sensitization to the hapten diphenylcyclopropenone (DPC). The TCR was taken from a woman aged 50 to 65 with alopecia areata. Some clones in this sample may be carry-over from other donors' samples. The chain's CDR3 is CSARGEAGDHEQYF. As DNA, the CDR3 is TGCAGTGCTAGAGGAGAAGCGGGGGATCACGAGCAGTACTTC.